This TCR beta chain was sequenced for a study of OX40 agonist ivuxolimab in advanced cancers. Study overall: Mean age approximately 59 years, range 23 to 79; roughly 82% male.

TCRdb's copy holds only in-frame clones and misses some; the assay was immunoSEQ multiplex PCR. The sample lists about 55,000 clones, 88% occurring once. This clone appeared once. Sample: CD4+ or CD8+ T cells sorted from blood, taken in a trial of the OX40 agonist ivuxolimab. The receptor comes from an adult with an advanced solid tumor such as melanoma, head and neck, liver or kidney cancer.

Here the CDR3 DNA reads TGTGCCATCAGTGGCCTTTGGAGGGACGGCTACACCTTC. Protein product: CAISGLWRDGYTF. The chain links TRBV10-3 to TRBJ1-2, with D possibly TRBD1 on 5 matching bases. The V gene's germline CDR1 is ENHRY and CDR2 SYGVKD. This CDR3 has 13 residues. The V end lost 4 bases, the J end lost 8 bases, and 14 bases lay between the germline ends.